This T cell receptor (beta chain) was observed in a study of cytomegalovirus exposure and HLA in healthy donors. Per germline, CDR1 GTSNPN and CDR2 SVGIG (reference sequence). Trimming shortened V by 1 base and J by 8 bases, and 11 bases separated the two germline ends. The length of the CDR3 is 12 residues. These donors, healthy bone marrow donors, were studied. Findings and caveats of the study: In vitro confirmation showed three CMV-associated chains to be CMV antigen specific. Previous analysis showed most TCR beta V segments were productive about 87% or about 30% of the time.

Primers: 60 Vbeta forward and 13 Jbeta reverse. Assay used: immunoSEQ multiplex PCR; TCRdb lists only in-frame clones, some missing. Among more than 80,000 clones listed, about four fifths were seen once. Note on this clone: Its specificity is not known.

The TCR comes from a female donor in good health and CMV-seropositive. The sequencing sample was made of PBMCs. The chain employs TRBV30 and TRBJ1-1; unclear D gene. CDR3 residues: CAWSAVGGEAFF. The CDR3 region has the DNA TGTGCCTGGAGTGCCGTAGGAGGGGAAGCTTTCTTT.